Reported below is one T cell receptor beta chain. Its cognate antigen is unknown. Assay: immunoSEQ multiplex PCR; the TCRdb copy retains only in-frame clones and omits some. The profile shows some 61,000 clones, 95% to 98% of them singletons. The sample belongs to a study of cytomegalovirus exposure and HLA in healthy donors. Study at large: The 100 to 150 validation repertoires and the approximately 630 first-cohort repertoires shared a platform, a later analysis reported. Study-level points and caveats: In vitro experiments confirmed that a few CMV-associated chains were specific for CMV antigens. TCR sequences were mostly rare, though some public TCRs occurred in many donors.

The donors were members of the validation cohort, which comprised about 130 subjects and was separate from the first cohort of 600 to 800 subjects. The junction had 5 bases not matched to a gene; V was cut back by 4 bases and J by 4 bases. Looked up from germline, CDR1 is SGHRS and CDR2 is YFSETQ. The CDR3 sequence is 15 residues long. Sequencing was done on a sample of PBMCs. The TCR was taken from a woman aged 18-29 years in good health and CMV-seropositive. The chain employs TRBV5-1 and TRBJ2-7; 13 bases are a match to TRBD2. DNA of the CDR3: TGCGCCAGCAGCGGAACTAGCGGGAGGGCTTACGAGCAGTACTTC. Its translation is CASSGTSGRAYEQYF.